This T cell receptor beta chain derives from a study of blood T cells in healthy people across ages. Primers used in a second PCR of about 6 to 11 cycles were a sample-barcoded 5' primer and a J-beta primer mix. TCRdb called the 5' RACE reads again in MiXCR, with one record for every CDR3 protein. In the table there are 1.5 million to 1.8 million distinct CDR3 sequences, roughly 43% of which are singletons. The V gene end was trimmed by 1 base and the J gene end by 6 bases; junction bases not matched to a gene: 21. In germline, CDR1 is LGHNA, CDR2 YSLEER. CDR3 length equals 20 residues. J is TRBJ2-1 and V is TRBV4-3; 7 positions agree with TRBD2. This TCR came from a young woman in good health. The source material was blood. The CDR3 sequence: CASSQGFTFRRLAWVNEQFF. CDR3 DNA sequence: TGCGCCAGCAGCCAAGGGTTTACTTTCCGACGACTAGCTTGGGTCAATGAGCAGTTCTTC.